This T cell receptor beta chain stems from a study of T-cell reconstitution after alpha-beta-depleted transplantation in children. Study-level points and caveats: Some patients' high day-60 TCRbeta diversity was attributed to recipient cells surviving conditioning. Expanded graft clones, several hundred of them, were reportedly the source of alpha-beta T cells about two months after transplant.

As regards this clonotype: Its antigen is unknown.

Trimming took off 0 bases at V and 2 bases at J, with 9 bases between the two ends. Germline V gene lookup returns CDR1 SGHVS and CDR2 FQNEAQ. The CDR3 is 15 residues long. Preparing the TCRbeta library involved the use of unique molecular identifiers. MiXCR was run by TCRdb on the PCR reads, yielding one entry per CDR3 protein. The sample carries 800,000 to 1,000,000 distinct CDR3 sequences, about 26% recorded once. The TCR sequence derives from a boy less than two years old who had a stem cell transplant for SCID, so the T cells may come from the graft donor. The chain employs TRBV7-8 and TRBJ2-3; TRBD2 is a possible D gene (6 bases). The input for sequencing was PBMCs, mostly from graft donor cells, taken 360 days after TCRalphabeta/CD19-depleted stem cell transplant. CDR3 region: CASSLAVADTDTQYF. Here the CDR3 DNA reads TGTGCCAGCAGCTTAGCGGTAGCGGACACAGATACGCAGTATTTT.